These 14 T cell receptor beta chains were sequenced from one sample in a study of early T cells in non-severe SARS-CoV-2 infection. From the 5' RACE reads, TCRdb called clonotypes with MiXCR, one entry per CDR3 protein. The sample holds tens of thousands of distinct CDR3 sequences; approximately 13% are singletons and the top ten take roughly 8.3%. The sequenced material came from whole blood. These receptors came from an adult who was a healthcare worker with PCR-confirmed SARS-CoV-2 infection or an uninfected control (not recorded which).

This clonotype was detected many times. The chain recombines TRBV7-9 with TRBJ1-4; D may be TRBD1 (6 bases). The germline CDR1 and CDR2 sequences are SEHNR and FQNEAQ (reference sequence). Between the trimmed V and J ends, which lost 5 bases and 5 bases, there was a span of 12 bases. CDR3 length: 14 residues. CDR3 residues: CASSPGQPNEKLFF. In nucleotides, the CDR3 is TGTGCCAGCAGCCCCGGACAGCCAAATGAAAAACTGTTTTTT.

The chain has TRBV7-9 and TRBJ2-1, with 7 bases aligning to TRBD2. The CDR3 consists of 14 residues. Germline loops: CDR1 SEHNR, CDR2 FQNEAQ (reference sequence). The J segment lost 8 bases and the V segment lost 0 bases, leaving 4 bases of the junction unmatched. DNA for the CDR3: TGTGCCAGCAGCTTAGCGGGAGGGCCCGATGAGCAGTTCTTC. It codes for CASSLAGGPDEQFF.

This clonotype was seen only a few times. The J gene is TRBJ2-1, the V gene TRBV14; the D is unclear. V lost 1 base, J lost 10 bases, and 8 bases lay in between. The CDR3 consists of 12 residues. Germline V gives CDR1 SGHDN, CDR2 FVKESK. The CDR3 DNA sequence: TGTGCCAGCAGCCAAGTCTCGTGGGAGCAGTTCTTC. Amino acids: CASSQVSWEQFF.

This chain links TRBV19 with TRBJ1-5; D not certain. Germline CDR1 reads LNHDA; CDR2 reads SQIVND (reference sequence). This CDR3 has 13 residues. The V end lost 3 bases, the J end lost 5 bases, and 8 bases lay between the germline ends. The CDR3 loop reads CASSIHIDQPQHF. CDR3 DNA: TGTGCCAGTAGTATTCACATCGATCAGCCCCAGCATTTT.

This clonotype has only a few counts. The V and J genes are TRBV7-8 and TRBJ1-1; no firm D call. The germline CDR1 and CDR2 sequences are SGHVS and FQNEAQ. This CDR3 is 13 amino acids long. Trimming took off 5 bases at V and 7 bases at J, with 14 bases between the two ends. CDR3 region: CASSPRMDGEAFF. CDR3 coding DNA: TGTGCCAGCAGCCCCCGGATGGACGGTGAAGCTTTCTTT.

The CDR3 coding sequence is TGTGCCAGCAGTTTTTCTAGTCAGCCCCAGCATTTT. It yields the protein CASSFSSQPQHF. The chain carries TRBV12-3 or TRBV12-4 and TRBJ1-5; unclear D gene. With 3 bases removed from V and 6 bases from J, the gap between germline ends came to 6 bases. The length of the CDR3 is 12 residues.

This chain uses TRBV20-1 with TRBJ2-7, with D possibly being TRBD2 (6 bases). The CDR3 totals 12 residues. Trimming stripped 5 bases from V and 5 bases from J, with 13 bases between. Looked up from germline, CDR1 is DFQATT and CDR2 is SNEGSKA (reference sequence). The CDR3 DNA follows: TGCAGTGCTCAGGGACTGGGCAACGAGCAGTACTTC. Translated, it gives CSAQGLGNEQYF.

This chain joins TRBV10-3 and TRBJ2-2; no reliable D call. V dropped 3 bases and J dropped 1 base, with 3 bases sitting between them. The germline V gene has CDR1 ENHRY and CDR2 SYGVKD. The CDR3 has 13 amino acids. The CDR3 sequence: CAISEVNTGELFF. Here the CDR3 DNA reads TGTGCCATCAGTGAAGTGAACACCGGGGAGCTGTTTTTT.

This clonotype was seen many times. The CDR3 DNA reads as TGTGCCAGCAGCCCTATAGGGGGCGGCCAAGAGACCCAGTACTTC. Residues: CASSPIGGGQETQYF. The chain uses TRBV7-9 and TRBJ2-5; 7 positions agree with TRBD1. The germline CDR1 and CDR2 sequences are SEHNR and FQNEAQ (reference sequence). The CDR3 is 15 amino acids. Germline trimming cut 5 bases from V and 1 base from J; bases unmatched to any gene: 7.

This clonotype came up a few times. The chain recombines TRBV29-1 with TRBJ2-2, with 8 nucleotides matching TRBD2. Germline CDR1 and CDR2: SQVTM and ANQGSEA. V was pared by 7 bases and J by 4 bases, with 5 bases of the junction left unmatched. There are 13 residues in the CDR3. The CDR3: CSGTSGGTGELFF. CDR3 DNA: TGCAGCGGAACTAGCGGCGGCACCGGGGAGCTGTTTTTT.

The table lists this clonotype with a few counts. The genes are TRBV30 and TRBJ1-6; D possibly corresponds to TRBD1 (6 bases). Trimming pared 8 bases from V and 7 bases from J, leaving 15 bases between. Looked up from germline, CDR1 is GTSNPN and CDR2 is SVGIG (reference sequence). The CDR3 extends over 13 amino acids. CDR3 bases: TGTGCCCACAGCCGGACAGCGAATTCACCCCTCCACTTT. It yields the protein CAHSRTANSPLHF. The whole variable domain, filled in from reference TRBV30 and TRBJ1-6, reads SQTIHQWPATLVQPVGSPLSLECTVEGTSNPNLYWYRQAAGRGLQLLFYSVGIGQISSEVPQNLSASRPQDRQFILSSKKLLLSDSGFYLCAHSRTANSPLHFGNGTRLTVT.

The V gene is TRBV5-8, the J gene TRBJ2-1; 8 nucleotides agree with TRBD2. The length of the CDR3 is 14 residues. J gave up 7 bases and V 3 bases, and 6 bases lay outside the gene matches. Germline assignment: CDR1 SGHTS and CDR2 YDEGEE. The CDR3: CASSSGTRTNEQFF. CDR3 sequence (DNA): TGTGCCAGCAGCTCTGGGACTAGAACGAATGAGCAGTTCTTC.

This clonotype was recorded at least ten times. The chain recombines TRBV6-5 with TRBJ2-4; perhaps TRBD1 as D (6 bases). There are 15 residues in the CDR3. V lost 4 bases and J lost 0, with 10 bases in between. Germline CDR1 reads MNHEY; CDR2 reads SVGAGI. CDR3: CASSSQGLAKNIQYF. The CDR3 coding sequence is TGTGCCAGCAGTTCTCAGGGGTTAGCCAAAAACATTCAGTACTTC.

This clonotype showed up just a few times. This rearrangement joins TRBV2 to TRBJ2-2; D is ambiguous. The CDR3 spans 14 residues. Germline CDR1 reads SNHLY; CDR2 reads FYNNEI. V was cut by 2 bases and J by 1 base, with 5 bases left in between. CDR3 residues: CASSEIRNTGELFF. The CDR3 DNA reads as TGTGCCAGCAGTGAAATCAGGAACACCGGGGAGCTGTTTTTT. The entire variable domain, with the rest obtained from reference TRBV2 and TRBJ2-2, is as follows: EPEVTQTPSHQVTQMGQEVILRCVPISNHLYFYWYRQILGQKVEFLVSFYNNEISEKSEIFDDQFSVERPDGSNFTLKIRSTKLEDSAMYFCASSEIRNTGELFFGEGSRLTVL.